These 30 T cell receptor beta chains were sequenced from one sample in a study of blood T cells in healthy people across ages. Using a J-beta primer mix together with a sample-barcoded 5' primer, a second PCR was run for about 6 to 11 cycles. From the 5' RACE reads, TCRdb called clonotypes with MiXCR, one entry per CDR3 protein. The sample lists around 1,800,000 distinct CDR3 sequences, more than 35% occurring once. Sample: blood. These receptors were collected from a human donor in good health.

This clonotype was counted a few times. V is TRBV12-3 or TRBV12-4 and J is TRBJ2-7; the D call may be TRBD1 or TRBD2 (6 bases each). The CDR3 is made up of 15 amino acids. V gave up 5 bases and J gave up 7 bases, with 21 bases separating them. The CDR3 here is CASSVNTGSGGEQYF. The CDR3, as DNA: TGTGCCAGCAGTGTAAATACAGGGAGCGGAGGGGAGCAGTACTTC.

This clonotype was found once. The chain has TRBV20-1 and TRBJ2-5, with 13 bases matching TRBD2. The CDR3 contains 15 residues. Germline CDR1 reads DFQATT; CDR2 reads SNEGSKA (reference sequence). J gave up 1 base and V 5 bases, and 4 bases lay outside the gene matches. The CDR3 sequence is CSAGLAGAPQETQYF. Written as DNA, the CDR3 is TGCAGTGCTGGACTAGCGGGGGCCCCCCAAGAGACCCAGTACTTC.

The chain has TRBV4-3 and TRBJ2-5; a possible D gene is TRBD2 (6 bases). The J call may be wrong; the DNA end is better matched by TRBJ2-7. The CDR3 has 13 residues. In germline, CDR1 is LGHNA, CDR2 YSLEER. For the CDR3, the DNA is TGCGCCAGCAGCCAGATTCGGGAGAACGAGCAGTACTTC. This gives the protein CASSQIRENEQYF.

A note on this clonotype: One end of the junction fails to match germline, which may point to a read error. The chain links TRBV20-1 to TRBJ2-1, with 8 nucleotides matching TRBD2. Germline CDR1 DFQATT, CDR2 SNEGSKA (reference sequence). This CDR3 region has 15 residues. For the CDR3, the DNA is TGCAGTGTTAGAAACAGCGGGGGCCTTTACAATGAGCAGTTCTTC. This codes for CSVRNSGGLYNEQFF.

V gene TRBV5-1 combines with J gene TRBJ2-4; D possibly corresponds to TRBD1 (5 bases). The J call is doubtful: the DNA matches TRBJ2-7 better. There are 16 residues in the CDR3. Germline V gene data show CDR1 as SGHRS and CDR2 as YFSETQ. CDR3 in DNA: TGCGCCAGCAGCTTGGGCGCAGGGTCAGTAGCCTACGAGCAGTACTTC. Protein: CASSLGAGSVAYEQYF.

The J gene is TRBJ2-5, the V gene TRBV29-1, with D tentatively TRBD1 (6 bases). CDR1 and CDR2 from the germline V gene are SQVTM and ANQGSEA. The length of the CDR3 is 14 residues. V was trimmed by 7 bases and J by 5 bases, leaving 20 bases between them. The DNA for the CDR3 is TGCAGCGCCGGAATACAGGGAGTGGGCGAGACCCAGTACTTC. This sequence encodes CSAGIQGVGETQYF.

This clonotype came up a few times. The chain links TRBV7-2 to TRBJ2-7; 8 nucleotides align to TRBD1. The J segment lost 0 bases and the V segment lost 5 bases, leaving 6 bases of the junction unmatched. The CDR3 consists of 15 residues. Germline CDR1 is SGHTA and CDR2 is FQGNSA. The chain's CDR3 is CASSKGGQASYEQYF. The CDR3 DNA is TGTGCCAGCAGCAAAGGGGGACAGGCCTCCTACGAGCAGTACTTC.

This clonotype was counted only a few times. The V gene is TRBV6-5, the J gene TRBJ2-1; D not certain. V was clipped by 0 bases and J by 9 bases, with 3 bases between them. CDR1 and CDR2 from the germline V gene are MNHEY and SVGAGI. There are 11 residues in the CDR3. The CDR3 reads CASSYSGEQFF. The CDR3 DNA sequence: TGTGCCAGCAGTTACTCTGGTGAGCAGTTCTTC.

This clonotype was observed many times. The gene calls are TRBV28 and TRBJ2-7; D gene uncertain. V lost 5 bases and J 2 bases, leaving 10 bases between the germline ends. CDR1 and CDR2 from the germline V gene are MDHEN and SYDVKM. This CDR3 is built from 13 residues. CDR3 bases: TGTGCCAGCAGTCAGGCCCCTACCTACGAGCAGTACTTC. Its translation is CASSQAPTYEQYF.

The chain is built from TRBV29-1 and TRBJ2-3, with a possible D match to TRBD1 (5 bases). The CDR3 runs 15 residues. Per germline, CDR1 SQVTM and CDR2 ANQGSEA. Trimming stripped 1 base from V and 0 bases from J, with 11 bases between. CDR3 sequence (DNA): TGCAGCGTTGAAGCATCAGGGCCTAGCACAGATACGCAGTATTTT. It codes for CSVEASGPSTDTQYF.

For the CDR3, the DNA is TGTGCCAGCAGCTTGTATAGCGGGGGTACCCCAGATACGCAGTATTTT. It is translated as CASSLYSGGTPDTQYF. The rearrangement links TRBV5-6 to TRBJ2-3; TRBD2 agrees at 9 bases. There are 16 residues in the CDR3. The germline V gene has CDR1 SGHDT and CDR2 YYEEEE. V shed 1 base, J shed 4 bases, and the junction held 7 bases outside the gene matches. Variable domain in full (rest from reference TRBV5-6 and TRBJ2-3): DAGVTQSPTHLIKTRGQQVTLRCSPKSGHDTVSWYQQALGQGPQFIFQYYEEEERQRGNFPDRFSGHQFPNYSSELNVNALLLGDSALYLCASSLYSGGTPDTQYFGPGTRLTVL.

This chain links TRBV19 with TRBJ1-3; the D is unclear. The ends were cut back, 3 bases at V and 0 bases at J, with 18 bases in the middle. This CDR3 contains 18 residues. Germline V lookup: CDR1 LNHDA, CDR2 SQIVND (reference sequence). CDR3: CASSIISDGRNSGNTIYF. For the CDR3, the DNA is TGTGCCAGTAGTATTATCTCGGACGGACGAAACTCTGGAAACACCATATATTTT. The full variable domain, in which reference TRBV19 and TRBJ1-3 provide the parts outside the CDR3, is DGGITQSPKYLFRKEGQNVTLSCEQNLNHDAMYWYRQDPGQGLRLIYYSQIVNDFQKGDIAEGYSVSREKKESFPLTVTSAQKNPTAFYLCASSIISDGRNSGNTIYFGEGSWLTVV.

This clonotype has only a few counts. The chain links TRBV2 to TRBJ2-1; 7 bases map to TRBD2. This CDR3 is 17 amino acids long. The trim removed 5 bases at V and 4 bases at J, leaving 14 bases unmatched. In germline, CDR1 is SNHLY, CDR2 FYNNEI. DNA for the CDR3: TGTGCCAGCAGTCCCGGGAGTGGGCGGGGGAAATACAATGAGCAGTTCTTC. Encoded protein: CASSPGSGRGKYNEQFF.

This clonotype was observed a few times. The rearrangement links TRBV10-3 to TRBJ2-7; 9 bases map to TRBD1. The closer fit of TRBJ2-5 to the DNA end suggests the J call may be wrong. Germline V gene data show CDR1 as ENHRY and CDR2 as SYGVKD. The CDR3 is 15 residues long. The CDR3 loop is CAISDIGTGKETQYF. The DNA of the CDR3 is TGTGCCATCAGTGATATCGGGACAGGGAAAGAGACCCAGTACTTC.

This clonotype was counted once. The DNA of the CDR3 is TGTGCCAGCAGCTTTCTGCGGGGGGTCACAGATACGCAGTATTTT. It yields the protein CASSFLRGVTDTQYF. The chain combines TRBV11-2 with TRBJ2-3; 8 positions agree with TRBD2. The CDR3 has 15 amino acids. The germline V gene has CDR1 SGHAT and CDR2 FQNNGV. The J segment lost 2 bases and the V segment lost 3 bases, leaving 4 bases of the junction unmatched.

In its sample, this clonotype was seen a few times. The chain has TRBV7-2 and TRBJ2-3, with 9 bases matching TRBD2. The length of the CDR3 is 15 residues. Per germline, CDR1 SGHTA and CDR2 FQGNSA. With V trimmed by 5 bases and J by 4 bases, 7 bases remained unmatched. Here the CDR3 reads CASSHRRGGADTQYF. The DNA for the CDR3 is TGTGCCAGCAGCCACCGGCGGGGGGGCGCAGATACGCAGTATTTT.

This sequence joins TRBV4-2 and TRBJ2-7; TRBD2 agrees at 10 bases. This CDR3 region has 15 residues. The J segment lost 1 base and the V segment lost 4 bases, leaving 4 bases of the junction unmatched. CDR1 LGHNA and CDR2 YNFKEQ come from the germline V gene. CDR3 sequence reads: CASSRLLAGSYEQYF. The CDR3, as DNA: TGTGCCAGCAGCCGATTACTAGCGGGATCCTACGAGCAGTACTTC.

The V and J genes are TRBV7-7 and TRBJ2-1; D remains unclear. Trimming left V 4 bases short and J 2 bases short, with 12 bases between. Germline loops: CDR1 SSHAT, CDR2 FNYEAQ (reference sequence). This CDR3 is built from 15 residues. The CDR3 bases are TGTGCCAGCAGCTCCCAGCAATTCCCCTACAATGAGCAGTTCTTC. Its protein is CASSSQQFPYNEQFF.

The CDR3 reads CAISYYSGGNEQFF. In nucleotides, the CDR3 is TGTGCCATCAGCTACTATTCAGGGGGTAATGAGCAGTTCTTC. The chain has TRBV10-3 and TRBJ2-1, with 7 nucleotides matching TRBD1. The V gene's germline CDR1 is ENHRY and CDR2 SYGVKD. The CDR3 spans 14 residues. After removal of 6 bases from V and 7 bases from J, the junction contained 9 bases not matched to a gene.

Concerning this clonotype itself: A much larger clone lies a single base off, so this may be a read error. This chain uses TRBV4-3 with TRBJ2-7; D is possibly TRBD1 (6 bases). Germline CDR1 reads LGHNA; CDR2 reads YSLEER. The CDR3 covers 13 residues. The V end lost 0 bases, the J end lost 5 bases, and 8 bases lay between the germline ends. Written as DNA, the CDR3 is TGCGCCAGCAGCCAAGATTGGGACAACGAGCAGTACTTC. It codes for CASSQDWDNEQYF.

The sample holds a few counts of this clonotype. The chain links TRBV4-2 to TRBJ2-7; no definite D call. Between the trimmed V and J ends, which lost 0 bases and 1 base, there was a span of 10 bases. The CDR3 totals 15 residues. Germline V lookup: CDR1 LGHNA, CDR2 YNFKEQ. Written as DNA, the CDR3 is TGTGCCAGCAGCCAAGATCGGCTATCATCCTACGAGCAGTACTTC. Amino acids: CASSQDRLSSYEQYF.

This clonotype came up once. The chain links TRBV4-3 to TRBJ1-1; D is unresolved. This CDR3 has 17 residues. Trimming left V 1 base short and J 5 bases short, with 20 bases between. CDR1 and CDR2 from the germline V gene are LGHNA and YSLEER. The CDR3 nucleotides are TGCGCCAGCAGCCAAGCCCACTCGGGTGGCGCGGGTACTGAAGCTTTCTTT. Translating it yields CASSQAHSGGAGTEAFF.

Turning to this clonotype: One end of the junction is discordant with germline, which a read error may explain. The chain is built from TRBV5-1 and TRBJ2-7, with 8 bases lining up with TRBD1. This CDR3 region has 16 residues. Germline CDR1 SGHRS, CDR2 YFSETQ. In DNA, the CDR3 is TGCGCTAGCAGCCGAGGGGGGACAGGCGTTGACTACGAGCAGTACTTC. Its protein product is CASSRGGTGVDYEQYF.

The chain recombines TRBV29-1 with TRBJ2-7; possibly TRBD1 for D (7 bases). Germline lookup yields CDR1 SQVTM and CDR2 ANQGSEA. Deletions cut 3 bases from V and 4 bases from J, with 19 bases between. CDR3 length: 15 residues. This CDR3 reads CSVEGLQGGFYEQYF. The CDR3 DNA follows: TGCAGCGTTGAGGGGTTGCAGGGGGGATTTTACGAGCAGTACTTC.

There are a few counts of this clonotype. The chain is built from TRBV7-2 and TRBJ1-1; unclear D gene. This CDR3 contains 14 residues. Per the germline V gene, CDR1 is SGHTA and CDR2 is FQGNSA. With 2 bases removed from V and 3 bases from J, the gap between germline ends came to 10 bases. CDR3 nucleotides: TGTGCCAGCAGCTTACGAAACAGAGACACTGAAGCTTTCTTT. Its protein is CASSLRNRDTEAFF.

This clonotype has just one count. The CDR3 region has the DNA TGTGCCAGCAGCTCCCCCGAACTAGCGGGAGTATTACCTAGCACAGATACGCAGTATTTT. Translation: CASSSPELAGVLPSTDTQYF. The chain couples TRBV7-2 to TRBJ2-3, with TRBD2 matching 11 bases. The CDR3 is made up of 20 amino acids. Germline assignment: CDR1 SGHTA and CDR2 FQGNSA. V gave up 4 bases and J gave up 0 bases; unmatched junction bases: 15.

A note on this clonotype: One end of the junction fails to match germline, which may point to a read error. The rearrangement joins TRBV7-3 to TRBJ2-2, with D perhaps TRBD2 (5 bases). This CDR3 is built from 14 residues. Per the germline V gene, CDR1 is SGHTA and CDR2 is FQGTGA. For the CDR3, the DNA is TGTGCCAGCAGCTCTGACTCGAACACCGGGGAGTTGTTTTTT. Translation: CASSSDSNTGELFF. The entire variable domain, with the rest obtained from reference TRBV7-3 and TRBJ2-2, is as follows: GAGVSQTPSNKVTEKGKYVELRCDPISGHTALYWYRQSLGQGPEFLIYFQGTGAADDSGLPNDRFFAVRPEGSVSTLKIQRTERGDSAVYLCASSSDSNTGELFFGEGSRLTVL.

The CDR3 region is CASSLGRQDIQYF. The CDR3 coding sequence is TGTGCCAGCAGCTTAGGCAGGCAAGACATTCAGTACTTC. The V and J genes are TRBV7-2 and TRBJ2-4; D remains unclear. Germline V gives CDR1 SGHTA, CDR2 FQGNSA. V lost 1 base and J 8 bases, leaving 9 bases between the germline ends. The CDR3 totals 13 residues.

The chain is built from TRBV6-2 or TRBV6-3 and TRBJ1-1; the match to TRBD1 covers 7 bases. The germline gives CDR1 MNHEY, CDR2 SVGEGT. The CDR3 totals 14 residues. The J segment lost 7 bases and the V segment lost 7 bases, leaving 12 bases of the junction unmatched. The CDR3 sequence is CASTNFGAGGEAFF. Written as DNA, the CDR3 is TGTGCCAGCACCAATTTCGGGGCAGGGGGTGAAGCTTTCTTT.

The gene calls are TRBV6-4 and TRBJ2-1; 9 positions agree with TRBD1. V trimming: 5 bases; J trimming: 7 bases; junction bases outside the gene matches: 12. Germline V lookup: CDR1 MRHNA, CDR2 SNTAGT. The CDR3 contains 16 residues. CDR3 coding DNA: TGTGCCAGCAGTCCCCTTGGGACAGGGAGAAGGAATGAGCAGTTCTTC. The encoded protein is CASSPLGTGRRNEQFF.